This entry lists 20 T cell receptor beta chains sequenced from one sample in a study of cytomegalovirus exposure and HLA in healthy donors. 60 Vbeta and 13 Jbeta primers were used in PCR. Measured with immunoSEQ multiplex PCR; TCRdb has only the in-frame clones, and not every one. The sample carries around 150,000 clones, roughly 78% recorded once. Sample: PBMCs. All receptors come from a man aged 35 to 55 in good health and CMV-seronegative.

Of note for this clone: The sample carries other DNA sequences with the same CDR3. Here the CDR3 reads CASSLGGYEQYF. DNA of the CDR3: TGCGCCAGCAGCCTGGGAGGTTACGAGCAGTACTTC. The chain employs TRBV5-1 and TRBJ2-7; weak D call: TRBD2 (6 bases). The CDR3 is 12 residues long. From germline, CDR1 is SGHRS and CDR2 YFSETQ. The V end was cut by 4 bases, the J end by 4 bases, with 9 bases between.

This clone was found once. The same CDR3 can be traced to other DNA sequences in this sample. V and J are TRBV27 and TRBJ2-7; tentatively, D is TRBD1 (5 bases). V was cut by 2 bases and J by 4 bases, with 9 bases left in between. Germline CDR1 reads MNHEY; CDR2 reads SMNVEV (reference sequence). The CDR3 covers 13 residues. This CDR3 is CASSLQGSYEQYF. DNA of the CDR3: TGTGCCAGCAGTTTACAGGGTTCGTACGAGCAGTACTTC.

The rearrangement links TRBV6-1 to TRBJ1-4; 7 bases match TRBD1. V lost 0 bases, J lost 8 bases, and 9 bases stayed unmatched. Germline lookup yields CDR1 MNHNS and CDR2 SASEGT. This CDR3 contains 16 residues. CDR3 DNA sequence: TGTGCCAGCAGTGAAGCGTGGGGACAGCTCTTCGAAAAACTGTTTTTT. Protein sequence: CASSEAWGQLFEKLFF.

V is TRBV7-2 and J is TRBJ2-2; TRBD2 aligns across 8 bases. CDR1 and CDR2 (germline): SGHTA, FQGNSA. The CDR3 loop spans 16 amino acids. Unmatched junction bases numbered 10, after V lost 1 base and J lost 9 bases. The CDR3 region is CASSLDPSGGGRELFF. The CDR3 bases are TGTGCCAGCAGCTTAGATCCCAGCGGGGGCGGCCGGGAGCTGTTTTTT.

CDR3 coding DNA: TGTGCCAGTAGTCAGAACCGACAGGGGGTCAATGGCTACACCTTC. Residues: CASSQNRQGVNGYTF. The genes are TRBV19 and TRBJ1-2, with TRBD1 matching over 9 bases. J was trimmed by 6 bases and V by 5 bases; bases with no gene match: 10. Germline CDR1 reads LNHDA; CDR2 reads SQIVND (reference sequence). This CDR3 is built from 15 residues.

This clone was picked up a small number of times. This chain uses TRBV27 with TRBJ2-2, with TRBD2 as a possible D gene (5 bases). The germline V and J ends were trimmed by 5 bases and 2 bases, with 15 bases remaining between them. The germline CDR1 and CDR2 sequences are MNHEY and SMNVEV (reference sequence). The CDR3 length is 16 residues. The CDR3 region has the DNA TGTGCCAGCAGTGGAGTAGCGACACTTAACACCGGGGAGCTGTTTTTT. This sequence encodes CASSGVATLNTGELFF.

The V gene is TRBV6-5, the J gene TRBJ2-5, with D possibly matching TRBD2 (6 bases). Germline CDR1 is MNHEY and CDR2 is SVGAGI. Trimming shortened V by 0 bases and J by 4 bases, and 15 bases separated the two germline ends. This CDR3 spans 16 amino acids. CDR3 sequence: CASSYSIPSDGETQYF. In DNA, the CDR3 is TGTGCCAGCAGTTACTCGATTCCTAGCGACGGAGAGACCCAGTACTTC.

The chain combines TRBV21-1 with TRBJ2-7; TRBD1 was called by the table and not checked on the DNA. TRBV21-1 is a pseudogene. There are 15 residues in the CDR3. The CDR3 nucleotides read TGTGCCAGCAGCAAGCCAGGGGGACCCACCTACGAGCAGTACTTC. It is translated as CASSKPGGPTYEQYF.

Here the CDR3 DNA reads TGTGCCAGCAGTGCCGGCACAGCCTATGGCTACACCTTC. Translation gives CASSAGTAYGYTF. The gene calls are TRBV27 and TRBJ1-2; D remains ambiguous. Trimming removed 5 bases at V and 4 bases at J, with 11 bases between. The CDR3 has 13 amino acids. Germline CDR1 and CDR2: MNHEY and SMNVEV (reference sequence).

This clone was picked up a small number of times. Compared with germline, one end of the junction differs, possibly owing to a read error. The chain carries TRBV7-9 and TRBJ1-1, with 7 nucleotides matching TRBD1. The CDR3 is 12 residues long. CDR1 SEHNR and CDR2 FQNEAQ come from the germline V gene (reference sequence). The CDR3 sequence is CSSSLQGTEAFF. For the CDR3, the DNA is TGTTCCAGCAGCTTACAGGGGACTGAAGCTTTCTTT.

Worth noting for this clone: Other DNA variants within this sample encode the same CDR3. The chain is built from TRBV18 and TRBJ1-2, with unresolved D. V was trimmed by 0 bases and J by 4 bases, leaving 9 bases between them. Per the germline V gene, CDR1 is KGHSH and CDR2 is LQKENI. This CDR3 is built from 14 residues. The CDR3 region is CASSPPTESYGYTF. For the CDR3, the DNA is TGTGCCAGCTCACCACCCACAGAATCCTATGGCTACACCTTC.

Concerning this clone itself: A read error may produce the germline difference seen at one junction end. The chain is built from TRBV4-1 and TRBJ1-2; 9 nucleotides align to TRBD1. CDR1 and CDR2 (germline): MGHRA, YSYEKL. This CDR3 contains 13 residues. The DNA for the CDR3 is TGCGCCAGCAGCCAAGAGGGGACAGGGAGAGCCTACTTC. This sequence encodes CASSQEGTGRAYF.

This clone was found a few times. The chain links TRBV4-2 to TRBJ2-1, with 8 bases aligning to TRBD2. The ends lost 0 bases at V and 7 bases at J; junction bases unmatched: 8. Germline loops: CDR1 LGHNA, CDR2 YNFKEQ. The CDR3 totals 16 residues. The CDR3: CASSQEGAGAVNEQFF. CDR3 nucleotide sequence: TGTGCCAGCAGCCAAGAAGGAGCGGGAGCCGTAAATGAGCAGTTCTTC.

The chain combines TRBV11-1 with TRBJ2-5; the D is unclear. The CDR3 consists of 13 residues. The germline CDR1 and CDR2 sequences are SGHAT and FQDESV (reference sequence). The ends were cut back, 1 base at V and 4 bases at J, with 7 bases in the middle. This CDR3 reads CASSLVTAETQYF. CDR3 DNA: TGTGCCAGCAGCTTAGTCACAGCAGAGACCCAGTACTTC.

The V call is TRBV5-1, the J call TRBJ2-5, with TRBD2 matching 9 bases. The junction had 7 bases not matched to a gene; V was cut back by 0 bases and J by 4 bases. Looked up from germline, CDR1 is SGHRS and CDR2 is YFSETQ. The CDR3 is 16 residues long. CDR3 region: CASSLGDSGRAETQYF. Written as DNA, the CDR3 is TGCGCCAGCAGCTTGGGCGATAGCGGGAGAGCAGAGACCCAGTACTTC.

The chain links TRBV4-2 to TRBJ2-1, with D possibly being TRBD2 (6 bases). Between the trimmed V and J ends, which lost 0 bases and 12 bases, there was a span of 12 bases. CDR3 size: 13 residues. Germline V gene data show CDR1 as LGHNA and CDR2 as YNFKEQ. Written as DNA, the CDR3 is TGTGCCAGCAGCCAAGATTCCGACGGGGGGCAGTTCTTC. It yields the protein CASSQDSDGGQFF.

The chain carries TRBV10-3 and TRBJ2-6, with D maybe TRBD2 (5 bases). CDR1 is ENHRY and CDR2 is SYGVKD in the germline V gene. This CDR3 region has 15 residues. V was shortened by 4 bases and J by 2 bases, with 9 bases between the two germline ends. CDR3 protein: CAISGSGTGANVLTF. DNA of the CDR3: TGTGCCATCAGTGGTTCGGGAACTGGGGCCAACGTCCTGACTTTC.

The chain couples TRBV21-1 to TRBJ2-7; the listed D gene, TRBD2, was not tested against the DNA. TRBV21-1 is a pseudogene segment. CDR3 length: 13 residues. The CDR3 nucleotides are TGTGCCAGCAGATCCGGGAGCTCCTACGAGCAGTACTTC. This gives the protein CASRSGSSYEQYF.

This chain joins TRBV28 and TRBJ2-7; D is undetermined. V lost 5 bases to trimming and J lost 7 bases, with 18 bases between them. CDR3 length: 14 amino acids. In germline, CDR1 is MDHEN, CDR2 SYDVKM. The CDR3 DNA follows: TGTGCCAGCAGTCCCCTGACTCCTCCATTAGAGCAGTACTTC. Translating gives CASSPLTPPLEQYF.

V and J are TRBV5-4 and TRBJ1-3; no reliable D call. V was cut by 1 base and J by 9 bases, with 8 bases left in between. The CDR3 is 12 residues long. Germline V gives CDR1 SGHNT, CDR2 YYREEE (reference sequence). As DNA, the CDR3 is TGTGCCAGCAGCTTGCGGAGAGGCACCATATATTTT. This gives the protein CASSLRRGTIYF.